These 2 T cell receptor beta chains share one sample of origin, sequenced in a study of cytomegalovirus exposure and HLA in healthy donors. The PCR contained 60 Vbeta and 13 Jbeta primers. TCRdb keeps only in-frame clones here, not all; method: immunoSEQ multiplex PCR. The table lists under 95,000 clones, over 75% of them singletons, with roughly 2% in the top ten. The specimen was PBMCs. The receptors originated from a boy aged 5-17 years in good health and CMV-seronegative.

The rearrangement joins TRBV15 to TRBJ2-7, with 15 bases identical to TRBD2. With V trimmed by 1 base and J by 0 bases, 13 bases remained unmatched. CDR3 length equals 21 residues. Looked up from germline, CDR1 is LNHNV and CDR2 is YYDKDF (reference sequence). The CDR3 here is CATSRGAAVGLAGGSSYEQYF. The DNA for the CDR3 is TGTGCCACCAGCAGAGGGGCAGCGGTCGGACTAGCGGGAGGGAGCTCCTACGAGCAGTACTTC.

Written as DNA, the CDR3 is TGCGCCAGCAGCTTTACGGGACAGGGGGCTGATTCACCCCTCCACTTT. It codes for CASSFTGQGADSPLHF. V is TRBV5-1 and J is TRBJ1-6; 12 bases are a match to TRBD1. The CDR3 spans 16 residues. Germline CDR1 is SGHRS and CDR2 is YFSETQ. Unmatched junction bases numbered 5, after V lost 2 bases and J lost 8 bases.